This is a list of T cell receptor beta chains from one sample in a study of shared clonotypes between healthy human individuals. Profiled with immunoSEQ multiplex PCR; TCRdb holds only in-frame clones, not every one. The sample yields 950,000 to 1,100,000 clones, approximately 80% seen once. Material for sequencing was memory CD4+ T cells from PBMCs. Every receptor here comes from a man younger than 35 in good health. Some clones in this sample may be carry-over from other donors' samples. Both conserved end residues are part of each CDR3. Each record gives: J gene, V gene, D gene, CDR3 protein. The D gene is left open where the match is weak.

J gene: TRBJ2-5
V gene: TRBV5-4
D gene: TRBD1
CDR3 protein: CASRFRDRVETQYF

J gene: TRBJ2-6
V gene: TRBV7-9
D gene: .
CDR3 protein: CASSLFSGANVLTF

J gene: TRBJ2-7
V gene: TRBV5-1
D gene: TRBD1
CDR3 protein: CASSPPGQIYEQYF

J gene: TRBJ1-4
V gene: TRBV7-9
D gene: .
CDR3 protein: CASSLEGREKLFF

J gene: TRBJ2-2
V gene: TRBV6-4
D gene: .
CDR3 protein: CASRARDTGELFF

J gene: TRBJ1-3
V gene: TRBV6-1
D gene: .
CDR3 protein: CASSEAVNTIYF

J gene: TRBJ1-1
V gene: TRBV9
D gene: .
CDR3 protein: CASSVLLNTEAFF

J gene: TRBJ2-7
V gene: TRBV12-2
D gene: .
CDR3 protein: CASRLDFPPGHLYEQYF

J gene: TRBJ2-3
V gene: TRBV5-1
D gene: TRBD2
CDR3 protein: CASSQLAGGTDTQYF

J gene: TRBJ2-3
V gene: TRBV18
D gene: .
CDR3 protein: CASSPARAQDTQYF

J gene: TRBJ1-2
V gene: TRBV6-5
D gene: .
CDR3 protein: CASSYLLDGYTF

J gene: TRBJ2-2
V gene: TRBV19
D gene: TRBD1
CDR3 protein: CATSRAGGNTGELFF

J gene: TRBJ2-1
V gene: TRBV5-6
D gene: .
CDR3 protein: CASRRFSTYNEQFF

J gene: TRBJ2-5
V gene: TRBV7-2
D gene: .
CDR3 protein: CASSPSRVQETQYF

J gene: TRBJ2-1
V gene: TRBV18
D gene: .
CDR3 protein: CASSPPRPVRMFF

J gene: TRBJ1-1
V gene: TRBV6-5
D gene: .
CDR3 protein: CASSYSSGVAEAFF

J gene: TRBJ1-1
V gene: TRBV7-8
D gene: .
CDR3 protein: CASSLRRDSTEAFF

J gene: TRBJ2-3
V gene: TRBV5-1
D gene: .
CDR3 protein: CASSTDPFTDTQYF

J gene: TRBJ2-7
V gene: TRBV7-2
D gene: TRBD2
CDR3 protein: CASSLAGSGRAYEQYF

J gene: TRBJ2-7
V gene: TRBV28
D gene: TRBD1
CDR3 protein: CASSRGQSLYEQYF

J gene: TRBJ2-7
V gene: TRBV19
D gene: .
CDR3 protein: CATSGPFTYEQYF

J gene: TRBJ2-7
V gene: TRBV7-2
D gene: TRBD1
CDR3 protein: CASSQQGADEQYF

J gene: TRBJ1-1
V gene: TRBV4-2
D gene: .
CDR3 protein: CASSHRDPDAVNTEAFF

J gene: TRBJ1-4
V gene: TRBV2
D gene: .
CDR3 protein: CASMRLTGHEKLFF

J gene: TRBJ2-5
V gene: TRBV4-1
D gene: .
CDR3 protein: CASSQPQRGETQYF

J gene: TRBJ1-1
V gene: TRBV10-3
D gene: .
CDR3 protein: CAISESKGMNTEAFF

J gene: TRBJ2-4
V gene: TRBV5-5
D gene: .
CDR3 protein: CASSSVRGAKNIQYF

J gene: TRBJ2-2
V gene: TRBV9
D gene: .
CDR3 protein: CASSAGDVSNTGELFF

J gene: TRBJ2-3
V gene: TRBV27
D gene: .
CDR3 protein: CASLGRSSTDTQYF

J gene: TRBJ2-3
V gene: TRBV28
D gene: TRBD2
CDR3 protein: CASSPTGTSGSHTQYF

J gene: TRBJ2-5
V gene: TRBV10-2
D gene: .
CDR3 protein: CASRVGGGTETQYF

J gene: TRBJ2-2
V gene: TRBV11-2
D gene: .
CDR3 protein: CASSLNRDANTGELFF

J gene: TRBJ2-3
V gene: TRBV14
D gene: .
CDR3 protein: CASSQAGTGMEYF

J gene: TRBJ1-2
V gene: TRBV2
D gene: .
CDR3 protein: CASSEASRSYGYTF

J gene: TRBJ2-7
V gene: TRBV27
D gene: .
CDR3 protein: CASSSHPGHSYEQYF

J gene: TRBJ2-7
V gene: TRBV15
D gene: TRBD2
CDR3 protein: CATSRDSGASGRLIPLLYEQYF

J gene: TRBJ2-1
V gene: TRBV4-1
D gene: .
CDR3 protein: CASSHSGVENNEQFF